This T cell receptor (beta chain) was captured in a study of early T cells in non-severe SARS-CoV-2 infection. Study-wide points: Sequences matched to VDJdb favored anti-spike CD8 responses, while private and CD4 specificities were missed.

Turning to this clonotype: Its target is unknown.

From the 5' RACE reads, TCRdb called clonotypes with MiXCR, one entry per CDR3 protein. The sample shows roughly 42,000 distinct CDR3 sequences, 9% to 15% of them seen only once. The TCR sequence derives from an adult who was a healthcare worker with PCR-confirmed SARS-CoV-2 infection or an uninfected control (not recorded which). Sequencing input: whole blood.

CDR3 sequence reads: CASSQGFGLGTYHYEQYF. In nucleotides, the CDR3 is TGTGCCAGCAGCCAAGGATTCGGATTGGGAACGTATCATTACGAGCAGTACTTC. This chain joins TRBV3-1 and TRBJ2-7; no clear D gene. Trimming removed 1 base at V and 4 bases at J, with 23 bases between. Germline V CDR1 and CDR2: LGHDT, YNNKEL (reference sequence). This CDR3 comprises 18 residues.